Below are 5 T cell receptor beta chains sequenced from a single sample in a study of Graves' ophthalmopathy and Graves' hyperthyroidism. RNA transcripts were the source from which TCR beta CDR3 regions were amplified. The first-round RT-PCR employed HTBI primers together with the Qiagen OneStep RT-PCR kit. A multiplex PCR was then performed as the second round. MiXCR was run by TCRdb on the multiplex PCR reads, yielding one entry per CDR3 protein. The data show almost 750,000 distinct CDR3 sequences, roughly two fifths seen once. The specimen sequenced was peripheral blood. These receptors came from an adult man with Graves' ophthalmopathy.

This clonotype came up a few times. CDR3 sequence: CASSLHGTGGVKQYF. The CDR3 coding sequence is TGTGCCAGCAGCTTACACGGGACAGGGGGCGTAAAGCAGTACTTC. V gene TRBV11-1 combines with J gene TRBJ2-7; 12 bases line up with TRBD1. The ends lost 2 bases at V and 8 bases at J; junction bases unmatched: 7. This CDR3 region has 15 residues. Germline V gene sequence: CDR1 SGHAT, CDR2 FQDESV (reference sequence). The entire variable domain, with the rest obtained from reference TRBV11-1 and TRBJ2-7, is as follows: EAEVAQSPRYKITEKSQAVAFWCDPISGHATLYWYRQILGQGPELLVQFQDESVVDDSQLPKDRFSAERLKGVDSTLKIQPAELGDSAMYLCASSLHGTGGVKQYFGPGTRLTVT.

The CDR3 DNA reads as TGTGCCACCCGAACCGGGACAGGATCTGAAAAACTGTTTTTT. It yields the protein CATRTGTGSEKLFF. The chain is built from TRBV10-3 and TRBJ1-4, with 8 positions matching TRBD1. Trimming at V came to 10 bases and at J to 7 bases, leaving 11 bases not matched to a gene. Germline loops: CDR1 ENHRY, CDR2 SYGVKD. This CDR3 contains 14 residues.

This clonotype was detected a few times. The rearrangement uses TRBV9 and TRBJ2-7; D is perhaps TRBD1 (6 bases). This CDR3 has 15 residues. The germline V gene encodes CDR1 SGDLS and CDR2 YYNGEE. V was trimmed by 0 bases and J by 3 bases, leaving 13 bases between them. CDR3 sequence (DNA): TGTGCCAGCAGCGTAGAGGACAGTGCCTACTACGAGCAGTACTTC. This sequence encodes CASSVEDSAYYEQYF.

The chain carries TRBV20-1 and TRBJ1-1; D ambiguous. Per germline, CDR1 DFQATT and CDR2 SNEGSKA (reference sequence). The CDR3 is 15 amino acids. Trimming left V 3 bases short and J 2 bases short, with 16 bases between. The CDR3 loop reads CSARDWAGRNTEAFF. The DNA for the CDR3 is TGCAGTGCTAGGGATTGGGCCGGGCGAAACACTGAAGCTTTCTTT.

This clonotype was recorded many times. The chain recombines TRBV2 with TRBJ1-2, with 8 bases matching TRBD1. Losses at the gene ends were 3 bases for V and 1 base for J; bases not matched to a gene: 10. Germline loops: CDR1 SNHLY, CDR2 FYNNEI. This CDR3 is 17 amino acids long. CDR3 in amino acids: CASSDQRTGPINYGYTF. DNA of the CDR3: TGTGCCAGCAGTGACCAACGGACAGGGCCAATTAACTATGGCTACACCTTC.